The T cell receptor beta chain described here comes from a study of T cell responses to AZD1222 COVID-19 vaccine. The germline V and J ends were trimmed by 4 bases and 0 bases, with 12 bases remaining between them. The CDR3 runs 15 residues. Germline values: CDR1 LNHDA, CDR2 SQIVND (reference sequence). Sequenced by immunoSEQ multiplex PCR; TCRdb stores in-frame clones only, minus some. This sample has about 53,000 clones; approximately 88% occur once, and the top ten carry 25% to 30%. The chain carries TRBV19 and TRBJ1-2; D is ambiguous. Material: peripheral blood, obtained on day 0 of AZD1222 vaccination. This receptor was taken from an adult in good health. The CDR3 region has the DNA TGTGCCAGTAGTACACTCGACGGTGCTAACTATGGCTACACCTTC. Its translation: CASSTLDGANYGYTF. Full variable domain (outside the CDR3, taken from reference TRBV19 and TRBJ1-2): DGGITQSPKYLFRKEGQNVTLSCEQNLNHDAMYWYRQDPGQGLRLIYYSQIVNDFQKGDIAEGYSVSREKKESFPLTVTSAQKNPTAFYLCASSTLDGANYGYTFGSGTRLTVV.